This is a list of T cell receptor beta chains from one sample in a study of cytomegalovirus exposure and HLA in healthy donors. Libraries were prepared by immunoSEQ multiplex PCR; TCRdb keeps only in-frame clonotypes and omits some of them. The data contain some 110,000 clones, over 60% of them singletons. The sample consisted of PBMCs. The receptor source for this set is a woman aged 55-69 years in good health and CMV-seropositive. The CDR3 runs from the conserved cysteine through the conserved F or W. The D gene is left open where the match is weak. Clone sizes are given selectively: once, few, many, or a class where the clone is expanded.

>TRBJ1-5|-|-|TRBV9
CASSAGGSNQPQHF
TGTGCCAGCAGCGCCGGGGGAAGCAATCAGCCCCAGCATTTT
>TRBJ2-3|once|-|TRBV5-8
CASSLGGSADTQYF
TGTGCCAGCAGCTTAGGAGGGAGTGCAGATACGCAGTATTTT
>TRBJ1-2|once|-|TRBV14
CASSQDVGSNYGYTF
TGTGCCAGCAGCCAAGATGTCGGTTCTAACTATGGCTACACCTTC
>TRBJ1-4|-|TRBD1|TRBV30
CAWSVGQGGNEKLFF
TGTGCCTGGAGTGTCGGACAGGGGGGAAATGAAAAACTGTTTTTT
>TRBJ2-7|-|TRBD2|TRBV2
CASTGLAGGLGYEQYF
TGTGCCAGCACCGGACTAGCGGGAGGCTTGGGCTACGAGCAGTACTTC
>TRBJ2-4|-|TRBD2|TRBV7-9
CASSVRGGVKNIQYF
TGTGCCAGCAGCGTCCGGGGGGGAGTCAAAAACATTCAGTACTTC
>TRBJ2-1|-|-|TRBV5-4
CASSLGQGGYNEQFF
TGTGCCAGCAGCTTGGGGCAGGGTGGTTACAATGAGCAGTTCTTC
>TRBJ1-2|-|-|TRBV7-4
CASTGGGWGNYGYTF
TGTGCCAGTACGGGGGGAGGATGGGGGAACTATGGCTACACCTTC
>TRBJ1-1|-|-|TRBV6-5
CASSYSIGPRRTEAFF
TGTGCCAGCAGTTACTCTATCGGCCCCCGGAGGACTGAAGCTTTCTTT
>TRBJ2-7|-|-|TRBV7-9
CASSLVGDEQYF
TGTGCCAGCAGCTTAGTCGGGGACGAGCAGTACTTC
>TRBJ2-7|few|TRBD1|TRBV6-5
CASNRDRGRYEQYF
TGTGCCAGTAACCGGGACAGGGGCCGCTACGAGCAGTACTTC
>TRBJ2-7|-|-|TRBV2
CASNGMEGAYEQYF
TGTGCCAGCAACGGAATGGAGGGTGCCTACGAGCAGTACTTC
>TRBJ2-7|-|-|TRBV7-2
CASSLGTRVSYEQYF
TGTGCCAGCAGCTTAGGCACTAGAGTATCCTACGAGCAGTACTTC
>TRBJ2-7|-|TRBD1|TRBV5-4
CASSPRPGTEDYEQYF
TGTGCCAGCAGCCCCCGCCCTGGGACAGAAGACTACGAGCAGTACTTC
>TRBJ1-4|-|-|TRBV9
CASLDSEKLFF
TGTGCCAGCCTGGACAGTGAAAAACTGTTTTTT
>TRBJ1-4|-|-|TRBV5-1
CASSLVGVVNEKLFF
TGCGCCAGCAGCTTGGTAGGGGTAGTTAATGAAAAACTGTTTTTT
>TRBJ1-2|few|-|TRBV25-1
CASSESGGAYGYTF
TGTGCCAGCAGTGAGTCGGGAGGGGCTTATGGCTACACCTTC
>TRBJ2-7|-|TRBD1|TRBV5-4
CATSFGTGVSYEQYF
TGTGCCACCAGCTTCGGGACAGGGGTTTCCTACGAGCAGTACTTC
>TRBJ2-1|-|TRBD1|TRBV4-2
CASSQEGTGTYNEQFF
TGTGCCAGCAGCCAAGAGGGGACAGGGACCTACAATGAGCAGTTCTTC
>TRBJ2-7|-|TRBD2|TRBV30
CAWSVGRIVGREGTYEQYF
TGTGCCTGGAGTGTAGGTAGAATCGTCGGGCGGGAGGGGACCTACGAGCAGTACTTC
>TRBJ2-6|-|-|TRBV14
CASSSILLGTGANVLTF
TGTGCCAGCAGCTCCATACTACTAGGGACTGGGGCCAACGTCCTGACTTTC
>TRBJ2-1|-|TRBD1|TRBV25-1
CASSPGQGLYNEQFF
TGTGCCAGCAGTCCGGGACAGGGCCTTTACAATGAGCAGTTCTTC
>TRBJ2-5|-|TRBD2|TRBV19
CASRQMAGGPEETQYF
TGTGCCAGTAGGCAAATGGCGGGGGGGCCAGAAGAGACCCAGTACTTC
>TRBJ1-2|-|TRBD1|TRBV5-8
CATPRGQDYGYTF
TGTGCCACACCGAGGGGGCAGGACTATGGCTACACCTTC
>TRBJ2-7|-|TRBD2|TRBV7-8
CASSLAPSGSYEQYF
TGTGCCAGCAGCTTAGCACCTAGCGGGAGTTACGAGCAGTACTTC
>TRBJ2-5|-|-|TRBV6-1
CASSEVTGQETQYF
TGTGCCAGCAGTGAAGTCACAGGTCAAGAGACCCAGTACTTC
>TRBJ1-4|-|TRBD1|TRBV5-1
CASSAQGATNEKLFF
TGCGCCAGCAGCGCCCAGGGGGCAACTAATGAAAAACTGTTTTTT
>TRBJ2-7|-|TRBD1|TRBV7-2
CASSSDRGYEQYF
TGTGCCAGCAGCTCGGACAGGGGATACGAGCAGTACTTC
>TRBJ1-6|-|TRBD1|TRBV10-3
CARDRDNSPLHF
TGTGCCAGGGACAGAGATAATTCACCCCTCCACTTT
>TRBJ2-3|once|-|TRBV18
CASSPGSTDTQYF
TGTGCCAGCTCCCCGGGTAGCACAGATACGCAGTATTTT
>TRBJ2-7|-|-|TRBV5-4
CASSLDPQNNYEQYF
TGTGCCAGCAGCTTGGACCCCCAAAATAACTACGAGCAGTACTTC
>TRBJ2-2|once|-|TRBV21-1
CASSKPSGRSSGELFF
TGTGCCAGCAGCAAACCTAGCGGGAGAAGTTCCGGGGAGCTGTTTTTT
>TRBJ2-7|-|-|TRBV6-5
CASSYSSAGVTYEQYF
TGTGCCAGCAGTTACTCGAGTGCGGGTGTAACCTACGAGCAGTACTTC
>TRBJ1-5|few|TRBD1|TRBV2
CASSERQGGQPQHF
TGTGCCAGCAGTGAAAGACAGGGCGGCCAGCCCCAGCATTTT
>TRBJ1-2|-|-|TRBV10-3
CAIRDYPQGPESYTF
TGTGCCATCAGAGACTACCCACAGGGACCGGAGAGCTACACCTTC
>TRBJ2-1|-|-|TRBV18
CASSPQSTNNEQFF
TGTGCCAGCTCACCACAGTCCACTAACAATGAGCAGTTCTTC
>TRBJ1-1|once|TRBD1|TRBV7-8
CATRTTGSNTEAFF
TGTGCCACACGAACGACAGGGTCGAACACTGAAGCTTTCTTT
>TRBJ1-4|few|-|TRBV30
CAWSTPGTSTNEKLFF
TGTGCCTGGAGTACACCAGGGACTTCAACTAATGAAAAACTGTTTTTT
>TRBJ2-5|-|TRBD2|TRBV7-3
CASSMGLARYQETQYF
TGTGCCAGCAGCATGGGACTAGCGCGGTACCAAGAGACCCAGTACTTC
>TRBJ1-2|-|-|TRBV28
CASSLYPGKYANYGYTF
TGTGCCAGCAGTTTGTATCCAGGGAAATACGCTAACTATGGCTACACCTTC
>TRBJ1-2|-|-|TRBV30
CAWSLLGGRSGYTF
TGTGCCTGGAGTCTTCTGGGGGGAAGAAGTGGCTACACCTTC
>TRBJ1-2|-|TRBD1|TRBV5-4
CASSSGDRVYGYTF
TGTGCCAGCAGCTCCGGAGACAGGGTCTATGGCTACACCTTC
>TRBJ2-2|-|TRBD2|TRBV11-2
CASSTTSGGYTGELFF
TGTGCCAGCAGCACGACTAGCGGGGGGTACACCGGGGAGCTGTTTTTT
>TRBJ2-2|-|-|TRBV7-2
CASSLTATGELFF
TGTGCCAGCAGCTTAACAGCCACCGGGGAGCTGTTTTTT
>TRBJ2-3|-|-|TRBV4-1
CASSQDSGFTDTQYF
TGCGCCAGCAGCCAAGATTCCGGTTTCACAGATACGCAGTATTTT
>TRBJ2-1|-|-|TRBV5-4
CASSLGGTAGSSYNEQFF
TGTGCCAGCAGCTTGGGCGGGACGGCCGGGAGCTCCTACAATGAGCAGTTCTTC
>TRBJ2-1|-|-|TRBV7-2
CASSSQPDSYNEQFF
TGTGCCAGCAGCTCTCAGCCTGACAGTTACAATGAGCAGTTCTTC
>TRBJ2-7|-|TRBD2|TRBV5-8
CASSLDGSGGSYEQYF
TGTGCCAGCAGCCTGGACGGTAGCGGGGGGTCCTACGAGCAGTACTTC
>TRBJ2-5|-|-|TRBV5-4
CASSTKRASQETQYF
TGTGCCAGCAGCACGAAGCGGGCCTCCCAAGAGACCCAGTACTTC
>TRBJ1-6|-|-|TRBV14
CASSQGGERGSYNSPLHF
TGTGCCAGCAGCCAAGGAGGCGAAAGGGGTTCCTATAATTCACCCCTCCACTTT
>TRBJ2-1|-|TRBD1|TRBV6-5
CASSYSTTGGSEQFF
TGTGCCAGCAGTTACTCGACGACAGGGGGCTCGGAGCAGTTCTTC
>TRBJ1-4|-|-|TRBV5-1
CASSLAAGGANEKLFF
TGCGCCAGCAGCTTGGCCGCGGGGGGGGCTAATGAAAAACTGTTTTTT
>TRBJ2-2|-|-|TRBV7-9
CASSLFAGRANTGELFF
TGTGCCAGCAGCTTGTTCGCGGGCAGAGCGAACACCGGGGAGCTGTTTTTT